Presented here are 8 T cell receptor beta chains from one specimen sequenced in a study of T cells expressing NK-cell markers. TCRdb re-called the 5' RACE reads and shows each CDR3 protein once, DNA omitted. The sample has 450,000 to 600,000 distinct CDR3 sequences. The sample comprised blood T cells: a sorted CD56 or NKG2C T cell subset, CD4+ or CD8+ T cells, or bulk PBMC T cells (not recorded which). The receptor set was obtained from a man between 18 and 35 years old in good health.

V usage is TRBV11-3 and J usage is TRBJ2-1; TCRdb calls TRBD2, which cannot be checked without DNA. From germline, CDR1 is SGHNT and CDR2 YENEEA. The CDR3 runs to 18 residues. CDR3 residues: CASSQFPSGRAPHNEQFF.

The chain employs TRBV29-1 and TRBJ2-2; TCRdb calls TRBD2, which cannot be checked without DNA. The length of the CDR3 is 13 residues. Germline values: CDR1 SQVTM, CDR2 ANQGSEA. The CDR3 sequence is CSGTRQNTGELFF.

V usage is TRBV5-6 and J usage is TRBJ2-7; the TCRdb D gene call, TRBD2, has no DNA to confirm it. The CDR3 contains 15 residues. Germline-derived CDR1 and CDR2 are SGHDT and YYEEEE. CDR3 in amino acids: CASSSLAGGPYEQYF. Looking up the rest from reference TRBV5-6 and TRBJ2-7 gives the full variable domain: DAGVTQSPTHLIKTRGQQVTLRCSPKSGHDTVSWYQQALGQGPQFIFQYYEEEERQRGNFPDRFSGHQFPNYSSELNVNALLLGDSALYLCASSSLAGGPYEQYFGPGTRLTVT.

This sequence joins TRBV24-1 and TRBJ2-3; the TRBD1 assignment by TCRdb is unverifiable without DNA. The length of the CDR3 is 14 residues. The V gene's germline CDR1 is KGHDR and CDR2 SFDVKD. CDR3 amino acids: CATSDLRGADTQYF.

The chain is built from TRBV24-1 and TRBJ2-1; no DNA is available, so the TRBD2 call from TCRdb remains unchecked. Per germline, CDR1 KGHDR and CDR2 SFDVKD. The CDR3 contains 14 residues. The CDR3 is CATSEAGDYNEQFF.

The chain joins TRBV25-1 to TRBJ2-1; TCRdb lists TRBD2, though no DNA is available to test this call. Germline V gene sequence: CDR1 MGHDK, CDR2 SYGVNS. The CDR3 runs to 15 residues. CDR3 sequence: CASSDRTSGNNEQFF.

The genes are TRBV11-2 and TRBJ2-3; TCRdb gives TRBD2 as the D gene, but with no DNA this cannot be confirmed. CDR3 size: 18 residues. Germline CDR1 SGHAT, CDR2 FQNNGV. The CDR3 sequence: CASTMGPSGSFSTDTQYF.

CDR3 residues: CSARDGASRGETQYF. The J gene is TRBJ2-5, the V gene TRBV20-1; there is no DNA to check the TCRdb D call of TRBD1. The CDR3 consists of 15 residues. From germline, CDR1 is DFQATT and CDR2 SNEGSKA (reference sequence).